This T cell receptor (beta chain) emerged from a study of blood T cell repertoires in COVID-19. Profiled with immunoSEQ multiplex PCR; TCRdb holds only in-frame clones, not every one. The data show 150,000 to 200,000 clones, about four fifths seen once. Deletions cut 7 bases from V and 1 base from J, with 10 bases between. CDR3 length: 14 amino acids. In germline, CDR1 is MDHEN, CDR2 SYDVKM. What was sequenced was PBMCs or T cells enriched from blood (not recorded which). J is TRBJ2-2 and V is TRBV28; possible D gene TRBD1, 5 bases. This TCR was recovered from a man aged 50 to 60 who had recovered from COVID-19. This CDR3 is CASTDRQNTGELFF. In DNA form, the CDR3 reads TGTGCCAGCACCGACAGACAGAACACCGGGGAGCTGTTTTTT.